The clone carrying this T cell receptor beta chain was recorded at least ten times. The antigen is not known. This CDR3 spans 14 amino acids. The V gene's germline CDR1 is SEHNR and CDR2 FQNEAQ (reference sequence). With 8 bases removed from V and 6 bases from J, the gap between germline ends came to 17 bases. This entry comes from a study of T cells in Graves' hyperthyroidism and ophthalmopathy. Authors of the study amplified TCR beta CDR3 regions from RNA transcripts. Primed by the HTBI set, a first-round RT-PCR was run on the TCR CDR3. Via MiXCR, TCRdb re-called the multiplex PCR reads, giving one row per CDR3 protein. The table shows some 300,000 distinct CDR3 sequences, with 12% to 15% occurring only once. Stable hyperthyroidism: no ophthalmopathy progression over 18 months of follow-up. Uncontrolled infection, other autoimmune disease, pregnancy or lactation barred patients from enrollment. The study, taken as a whole, reports: Ophthalmopathy prediction by the model preceded onset by a median approximately 6.9 months. Most thyroid clonotypes with frequency above 0.001 were detected in blood.

The chain is built from TRBV7-9 and TRBJ2-1, with D possibly being TRBD1 or TRBD2 (5 bases each). Sequenced material: blood. The sequence was collected from a woman between 35 and 50 years old with Graves' hyperthyroidism. The CDR3: CASETGPRVNEQFF. The CDR3 DNA reads as TGTGCCAGCGAGACGGGACCCAGGGTCAATGAGCAGTTCTTC. Drawing the rest from reference TRBV7-9 and TRBJ2-1, the complete variable domain is DTGVSQNPRHKITKRGQNVTFRCDPISEHNRLYWYRQTLGQGPEFLTYFQNEAQLEKSRLLSDRFSAERPKGSFSTLEIQRTEQGDSAMYLCASETGPRVNEQFFGPGTRLTVL.